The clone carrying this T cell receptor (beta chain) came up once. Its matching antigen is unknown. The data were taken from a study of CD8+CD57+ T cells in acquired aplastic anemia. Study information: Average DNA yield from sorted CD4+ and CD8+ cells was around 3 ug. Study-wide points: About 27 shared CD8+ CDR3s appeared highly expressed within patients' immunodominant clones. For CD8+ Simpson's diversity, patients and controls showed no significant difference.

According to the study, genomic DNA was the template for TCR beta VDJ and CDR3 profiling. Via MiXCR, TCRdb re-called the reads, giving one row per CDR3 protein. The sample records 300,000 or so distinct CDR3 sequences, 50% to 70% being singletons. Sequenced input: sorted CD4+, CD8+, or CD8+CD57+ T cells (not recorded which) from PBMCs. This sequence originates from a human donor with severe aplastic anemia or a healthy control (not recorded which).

This CDR3 reads CASSTYQGAKLFF. The CDR3 nucleotides are TGTGCCAGCAGCACATACCAGGGTGCGAAACTGTTTTTT. This sequence joins TRBV7-2 and TRBJ1-4, with a tentative D call TRBD1 (5 bases). CDR3 size: 13 residues. V lost 5 bases to trimming and J lost 11 bases, with 15 bases between them. Germline loops: CDR1 SGHTA, CDR2 FQGNSA.